The source of this T cell receptor beta chain is a study of cytomegalovirus exposure and HLA in healthy donors. Primers for the PCR totalled 60 Vbeta and 13 Jbeta. Here immunoSEQ multiplex PCR was the method, and the copy in TCRdb shows in-frame clones only, minus some. The table records more than 95,000 clones, roughly 80% of them present only once. This TCR was sampled from a middle-aged woman in good health and CMV-seropositive. The sequencing input was PBMCs.

The CDR3 bases are TGTGCCAGCAGTTTATTCAACACAGATACGCAGTATTTT. Protein sequence: CASSLFNTDTQYF. This chain links TRBV27 with TRBJ2-3, with D unclear. CDR1 and CDR2 from the germline V gene are MNHEY and SMNVEV (reference sequence). The V end lost 1 base, the J end lost 2 bases, and 4 bases lay between the germline ends. The CDR3 loop spans 13 amino acids.